This T cell receptor (beta chain) was documented in a study of Graves' ophthalmopathy and Graves' hyperthyroidism. Study-wide background: Prior to any treatment, peripheral blood was collected at the time of initial diagnosis. Findings and limits, study-wide: As the model predicted ophthalmopathy progression, it achieved a sensitivity of 70% to 71% and a specificity of more than 72%. Sensitivity of about 91% and specificity of about 81% were achieved when a 13-signature model separated ophthalmopathy from stable hyperthyroidism. Most clonotypes expanded in thyroid above 0.001 frequency were present in blood too.

There are 12 residues in the CDR3. The ends were cut back, 3 bases at V and 5 bases at J, with 7 bases in the middle. For this clonotype: What it recognizes is unknown.

Using RNA transcripts, the TCR beta CDR3 regions were amplified. Second-round multiplex PCR followed a first-round RT-PCR using HTBI primers. One entry per CDR3 protein, called by TCRdb with MiXCR from the multiplex PCR reads. The data contain about 230,000 distinct CDR3 sequences, 40% to 50% of them singletons. The TCR originated in an adult man with Graves' ophthalmopathy. What was sequenced was peripheral blood. The rearrangement uses TRBV12-3 or TRBV12-4 and TRBJ1-2; the D is unclear. The CDR3 region is CASSLSEYGYTF. CDR3 in DNA: TGTGCCAGCAGTTTGTCCGAGTATGGCTACACCTTC.